These 5 T cell receptor beta chains share one sample of origin, sequenced in a study of control samples from healthy donors and cancer patients. The method was immunoSEQ multiplex PCR; TCRdb's version includes in-frame clones alone and lacks a portion of them. The profile shows just under 75,000 clones, roughly 87% of them singletons. Sequenced input: blood. The receptors stem from a woman aged 50 to 60 in good health.

The chain employs TRBV20-1 and TRBJ1-2; tentative D call: TRBD1 (6 bases). The germline V gene has CDR1 DFQATT and CDR2 SNEGSKA (reference sequence). V dropped 6 bases and J dropped 6 bases, with 11 bases sitting between them. CDR3 length: 11 amino acids. The CDR3 DNA sequence: TGCAGTGCCCCGACAGGAGATGGCTACACCTTC. It is translated as CSAPTGDGYTF.

The chain joins TRBV28 to TRBJ2-3; 8 bases match TRBD1. The ends lost 2 bases at V and 7 bases at J; junction bases unmatched: 8. CDR3 length equals 15 residues. The germline V gene has CDR1 MDHEN and CDR2 SYDVKM. For the CDR3, the DNA is TGTGCCAGCAGTTTAGGACAGGGATATATAAATACGCAGTATTTT. This translates into CASSLGQGYINTQYF. The whole variable domain, filled in from reference TRBV28 and TRBJ2-3, reads DVKVTQSSRYLVKRTGEKVFLECVQDMDHENMFWYRQDPGLGLRLIYFSYDVKMKEKGDIPEGYSVSREKKERFSLILESASTNQTSMYLCASSLGQGYINTQYFGPGTRLTVL.

The chain carries TRBV5-6 and TRBJ2-1; 9 bases map to TRBD1. This CDR3 contains 15 residues. The junction had 6 bases not matched to a gene; V was cut back by 1 base and J by 7 bases. CDR1 SGHDT and CDR2 YYEEEE come from the germline V gene. The CDR3 DNA sequence: TGTGCCAGCAGCTTGACAGGGGGCGCTAATAATGAGCAGTTCTTC. Translating gives CASSLTGGANNEQFF.

This rearrangement joins TRBV5-6 to TRBJ2-3; tentative D call: TRBD1 (6 bases). Germline CDR1 reads SGHDT; CDR2 reads YYEEEE. V was cut by 0 bases and J by 4 bases, with 18 bases left in between. The CDR3 spans 17 residues. CDR3 in amino acids: CASSLVQGPGQSDTQYF. As DNA, the CDR3 is TGTGCCAGCAGCTTGGTTCAGGGGCCGGGGCAATCAGATACGCAGTATTTT.

This sequence joins TRBV28 and TRBJ2-3, with 7 bases aligning to TRBD2. CDR1 is MDHEN and CDR2 is SYDVKM in the germline V gene. Germline trimming cut 4 bases from V and 2 bases from J; bases unmatched to any gene: 15. The CDR3 has 18 amino acids. The CDR3 nucleotides are TGTGCCAGCAGTTCCCCAACCCTCTCGGGGGGAAACACAGATACGCAGTATTTT. Its translation is CASSSPTLSGGNTDTQYF.